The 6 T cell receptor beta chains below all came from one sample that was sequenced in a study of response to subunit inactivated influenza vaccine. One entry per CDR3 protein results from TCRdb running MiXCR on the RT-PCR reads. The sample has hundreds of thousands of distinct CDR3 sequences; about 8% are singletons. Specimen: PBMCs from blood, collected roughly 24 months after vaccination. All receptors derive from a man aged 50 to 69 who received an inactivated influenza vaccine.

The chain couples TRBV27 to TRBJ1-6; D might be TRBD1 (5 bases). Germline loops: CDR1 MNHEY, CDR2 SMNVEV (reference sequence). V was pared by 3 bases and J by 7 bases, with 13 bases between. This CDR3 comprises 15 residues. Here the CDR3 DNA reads TGTGCCAGCAGTTTCTCCGGGACGGAAAATTCACCCCTCCACTTT. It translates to CASSFSGTENSPLHF.

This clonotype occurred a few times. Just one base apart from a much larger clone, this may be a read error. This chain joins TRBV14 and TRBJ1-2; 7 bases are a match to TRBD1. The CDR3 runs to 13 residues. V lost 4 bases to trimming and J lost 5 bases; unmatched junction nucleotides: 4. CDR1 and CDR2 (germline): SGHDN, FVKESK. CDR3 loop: CASSPDRKYGYTF. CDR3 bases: TGTGCCAGCAGCCCGGACAGGAAATATGGCTACACCTTC.

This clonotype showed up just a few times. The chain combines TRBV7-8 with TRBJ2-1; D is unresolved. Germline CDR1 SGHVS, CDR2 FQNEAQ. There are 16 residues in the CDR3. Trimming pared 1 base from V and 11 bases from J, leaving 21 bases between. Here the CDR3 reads CASSLEVSPLQSKQFF. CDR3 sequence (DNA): TGTGCCAGCAGCTTAGAGGTATCTCCACTTCAATCGAAGCAGTTCTTC.

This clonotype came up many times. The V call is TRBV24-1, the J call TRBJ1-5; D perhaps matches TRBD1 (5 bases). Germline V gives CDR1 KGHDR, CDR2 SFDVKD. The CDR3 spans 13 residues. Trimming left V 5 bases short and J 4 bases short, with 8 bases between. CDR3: CATSVAGNQPQHF. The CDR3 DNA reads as TGTGCCACCAGTGTGGCAGGGAATCAGCCCCAGCATTTT.

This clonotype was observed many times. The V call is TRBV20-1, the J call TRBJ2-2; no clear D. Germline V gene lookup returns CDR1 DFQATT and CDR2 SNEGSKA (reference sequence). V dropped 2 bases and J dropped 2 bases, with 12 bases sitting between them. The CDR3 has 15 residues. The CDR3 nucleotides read TGCAGTGCTAGATCAGTAAGGCTCAACACCGGGGAGCTGTTTTTT. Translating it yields CSARSVRLNTGELFF.

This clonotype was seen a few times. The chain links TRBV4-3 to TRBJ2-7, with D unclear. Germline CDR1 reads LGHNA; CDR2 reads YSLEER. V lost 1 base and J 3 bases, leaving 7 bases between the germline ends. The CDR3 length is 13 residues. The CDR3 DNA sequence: TGCGCCAGCAGCCAAGCCAGCGACTACGAGCAGTACTTC. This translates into CASSQASDYEQYF.